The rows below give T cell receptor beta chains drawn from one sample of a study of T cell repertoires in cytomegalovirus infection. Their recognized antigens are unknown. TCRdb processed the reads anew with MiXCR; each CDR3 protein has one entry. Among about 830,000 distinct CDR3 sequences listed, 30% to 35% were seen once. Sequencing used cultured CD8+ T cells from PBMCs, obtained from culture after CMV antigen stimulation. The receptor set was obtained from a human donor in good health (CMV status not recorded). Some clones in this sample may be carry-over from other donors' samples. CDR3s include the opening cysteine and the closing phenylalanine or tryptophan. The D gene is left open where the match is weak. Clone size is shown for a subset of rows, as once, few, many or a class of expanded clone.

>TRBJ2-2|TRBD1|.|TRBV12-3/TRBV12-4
CASSWDSHTGELFF
TGTGCCAGCAGTTGGGACAGCCACACCGGGGAGCTGTTTTTT
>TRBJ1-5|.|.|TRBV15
CATSTRAGARGGNQPQHF
TGTGCCACCAGCACGAGGGCGGGGGCCAGGGGAGGAAATCAGCCCCAGCATTTT
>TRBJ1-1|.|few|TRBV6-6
CASISLVNTEAFF
TGTGCCAGCATTTCACTCGTGAACACTGAAGCTTTCTTT
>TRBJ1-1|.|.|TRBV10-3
CAISEEGGITEAFF
TGTGCCATCAGTGAAGAGGGGGGGATCACTGAAGCTTTCTTT
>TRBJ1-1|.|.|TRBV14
CASSQLYTNTEAFF
TGTGCCAGCAGCCAGCTCTACACGAACACTGAAGCTTTCTTT
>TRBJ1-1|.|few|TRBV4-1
CASSHFDTEAFF
TGCGCCAGCAGCCACTTTGACACTGAAGCTTTCTTT
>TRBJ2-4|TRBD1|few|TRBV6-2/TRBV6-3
CASSYNGDSQNIQYF
TGTGCCAGCAGTTATAACGGGGACAGCCAAAACATTCAGTACTTC
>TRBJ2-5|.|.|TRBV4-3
CASSPVVNLQETQYF
TGCGCCAGCAGCCCCGTGGTCAACCTACAAGAGACCCAGTACTTC
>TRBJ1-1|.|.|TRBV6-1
CASRGESGALNTEAFF
TGTGCCAGTAGGGGCGAATCCGGGGCCCTGAACACTGAAGCTTTCTTT
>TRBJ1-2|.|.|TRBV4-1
CASSQDHSAGALGYTF
TGCGCCAGCAGCCAAGATCACAGTGCAGGGGCCCTCGGCTACACCTTC
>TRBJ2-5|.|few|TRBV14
CASSQEKTAQETQYF
TGTGCCAGCAGCCAAGAAAAGACAGCGCAAGAGACCCAGTACTTC
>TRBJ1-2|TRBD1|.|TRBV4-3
CASSQEPDRVHYGYTF
TGCGCCAGCAGCCAAGAACCGGACAGGGTACACTATGGCTACACCTTC
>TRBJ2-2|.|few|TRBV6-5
CASSDYTGELFF
TGTGCCAGCAGTGACTACACCGGGGAGCTGTTTTTT
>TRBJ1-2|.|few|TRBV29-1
CSVPPIRTPLGHFGYTF
TGCAGCGTCCCCCCAATTAGGACACCTTTAGGGCATTTTGGCTACACCTTC
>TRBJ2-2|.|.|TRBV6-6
CAGDTGELFF
TGTGCGGGAGACACCGGGGAGCTGTTTTTT
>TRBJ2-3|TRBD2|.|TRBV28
CASSLSPLTGGPTDTQYF
TGTGCCAGCAGTCTTTCTCCACTTACGGGGGGGCCGACAGATACGCAGTATTTT
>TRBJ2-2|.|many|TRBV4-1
CASSQRDRFTGELFF
TGCGCCAGCAGCCAGAGGGACCGCTTCACCGGGGAGCTGTTTTTT
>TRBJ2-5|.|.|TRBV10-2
CASSVSETQYF
TGCGCCAGCAGTGTAAGCGAGACCCAGTACTTC
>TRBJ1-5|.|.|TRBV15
CATSPGDSSLWPQHF
TGTGCCACCAGCCCCGGAGACAGCTCTCTCTGGCCCCAGCATTTT
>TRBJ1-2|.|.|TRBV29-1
CSGSDTYGYTF
TGCAGCGGTAGTGACACCTATGGCTACACCTTC
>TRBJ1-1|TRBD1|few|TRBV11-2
CASSPWVGGTGYTEAFF
TGTGCCAGCAGCCCCTGGGTAGGGGGGACAGGGTACACTGAAGCTTTCTTT
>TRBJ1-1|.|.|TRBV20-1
CSAAGTAYTEAFF
TGCAGTGCGGCCGGGACGGCGTACACTGAAGCTTTCTTT
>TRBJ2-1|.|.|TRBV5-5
CASSHGTRPREQFF
TGTGCCAGCAGTCATGGGACCCGTCCGCGGGAGCAGTTCTTC
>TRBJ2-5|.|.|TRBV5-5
CASSSDTGGGETQYF
TGTGCCAGCAGCTCCGACACTGGCGGCGGGGAGACCCAGTACTTC
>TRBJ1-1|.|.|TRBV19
CASIPGEETMNTEAFF
TGTGCCAGTATCCCCGGGGAGGAGACTATGAACACTGAAGCTTTCTTT
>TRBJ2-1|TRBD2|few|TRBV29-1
CSVEDWLAGGGEQFF
TGCAGCGTTGAAGATTGGTTAGCGGGGGGAGGGGAGCAGTTCTTC
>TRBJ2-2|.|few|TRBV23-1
CASSQLGGKSGELFF
TGCGCCAGCAGTCAATTGGGCGGAAAATCCGGGGAGCTGTTTTTT
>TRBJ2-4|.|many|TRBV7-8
CASSSRGTLAKNIQYF
TGTGCCAGCAGCTCCCGCGGGACACTAGCCAAAAACATTCAGTACTTC
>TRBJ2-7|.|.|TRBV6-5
CASSYRATGVLSYEQYF
TGTGCCAGCAGTTACCGGGCGACAGGAGTCCTTTCCTACGAGCAGTACTTC
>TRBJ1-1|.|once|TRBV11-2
CASSLGMTAFF
TGTGCCAGCAGCTTAGGAATGACAGCTTTCTTT
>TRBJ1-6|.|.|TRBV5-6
CASSTVDRRPNSPLHF
TGTGCCAGCAGCACTGTGGACAGAAGACCTAATTCACCCCTCCACTTT
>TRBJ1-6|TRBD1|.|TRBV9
CASSPRGLRDNSPLHF
TGTGCCAGCAGTCCCAGGGGGCTGAGGGATAATTCACCCCTCCACTTT
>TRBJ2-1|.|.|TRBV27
CASGFPSYNEQFF
TGTGCCAGCGGATTCCCCTCCTACAATGAGCAGTTCTTC
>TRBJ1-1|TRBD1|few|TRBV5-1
CASSPLPQGGMNTEAFF
TGCGCCAGCAGCCCCTTACCGCAGGGGGGCATGAACACTGAAGCTTTCTTT
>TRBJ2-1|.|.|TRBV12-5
CASGLGPGPRYEQFF
TGTGCTAGTGGTTTGGGGCCCGGGCCTCGATATGAGCAGTTCTTC
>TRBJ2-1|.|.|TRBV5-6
CASSFGRLYNEQFF
TGTGCCAGCAGCTTTGGGCGACTGTACAATGAGCAGTTCTTC
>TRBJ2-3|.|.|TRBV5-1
CASSPGARSDTQYF
TGCGCCAGCAGCCCTGGGGCAAGGTCAGATACGCAGTATTTT
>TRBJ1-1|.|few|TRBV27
CASTPPGHMNTEAFF
TGTGCCAGCACCCCTCCGGGACACATGAACACTGAAGCTTTCTTT
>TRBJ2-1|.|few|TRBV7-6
CASSLVWGRDNEQFF
TGTGCCAGCAGCTTAGTGTGGGGTCGGGACAATGAGCAGTTCTTC
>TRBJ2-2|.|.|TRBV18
CASSLFHTNTGELFF
TGTGCCAGCTCACTTTTTCATACGAACACCGGGGAGCTGTTTTTT
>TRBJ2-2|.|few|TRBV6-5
CASSPRGLSGGRDTGELFF
TGTGCCAGCAGCCCCCGAGGTCTATCTGGGGGGCGGGACACCGGGGAGCTGTTTTTT
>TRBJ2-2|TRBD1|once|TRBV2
CASIRLTGGDTGELFF
TGTGCCAGCATTAGGCTGACAGGGGGTGACACCGGGGAGCTGTTTTTT
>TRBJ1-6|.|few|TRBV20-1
CSARDWKGPGDSPLHF
TGCAGTGCTAGAGATTGGAAGGGGCCGGGGGATTCACCCCTCCACTTT
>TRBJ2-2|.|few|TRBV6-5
CASSYADTNTGELFF
TGTGCCAGCAGTTACGCGGATACGAACACCGGGGAGCTGTTTTTT
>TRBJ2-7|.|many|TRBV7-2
CASSLLAVTYEQYF
TGTGCCAGCAGCTTATTAGCGGTTACCTACGAGCAGTACTTC
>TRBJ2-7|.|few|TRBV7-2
CASSSWEGGEQYF
TGTGCCAGCAGCTCTTGGGAGGGGGGAGAGCAGTACTTC
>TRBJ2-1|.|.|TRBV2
CASTEEGVAYNEQFF
TGTGCCAGCACCGAGGAGGGGGTAGCCTACAATGAGCAGTTCTTC
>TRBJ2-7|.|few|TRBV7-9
CASSLGLGPLEQYF
TGTGCCAGCAGCTTAGGGCTCGGGCCTCTAGAGCAGTACTTC
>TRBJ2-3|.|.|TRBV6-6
CASQGPTNTQYF
TGTGCCAGCCAGGGGCCTACGAATACGCAGTATTTT
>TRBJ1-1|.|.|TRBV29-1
CSARGGVPEAFF
TGCAGCGCGAGGGGAGGGGTGCCTGAAGCTTTCTTT
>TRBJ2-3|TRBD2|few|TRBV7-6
CASGRAGADASTDTQYF
TGTGCCAGCGGGAGAGCGGGGGCGGACGCTAGCACAGATACGCAGTATTTT
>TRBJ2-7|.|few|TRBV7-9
CASSLAAQTYEQYF
TGTGCCAGCAGCTTAGCAGCCCAGACCTACGAGCAGTACTTC
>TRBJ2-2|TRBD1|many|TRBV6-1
CASSEAPGQVFLTGELFF
TGTGCCAGCAGTGAAGCGCCGGGACAGGTTTTTCTCACCGGGGAGCTGTTTTTT
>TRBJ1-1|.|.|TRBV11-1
CASSFVRGTEAFF
TGTGCCAGCAGCTTTGTCCGGGGGACTGAAGCTTTCTTT
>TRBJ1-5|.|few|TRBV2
CATKSVTDSNQPQHF
TGTGCCACCAAATCCGTTACAGATAGCAATCAGCCCCAGCATTTT